These T cell receptor beta chains were read from a single sample in a study of blood T cells in healthy people across ages. TCRdb fed the 5' RACE reads into MiXCR, producing one record per CDR3 protein. The sample lists more than 800,000 distinct CDR3 sequences, around 43% occurring once. The sample taken for sequencing was blood. These receptors came from a woman in her fifties or sixties in good health. Both conserved end residues are part of each CDR3. The D gene is left open where the match is weak. For some rows the clone size is stated as once, few or many, or as a class when expanded; others skip it.

D gene	J gene	V gene	clone size	CDR3 DNA	CDR3 protein
NA	TRBJ1-2	TRBV19	NA	TGTGCCAGTAGTAGACCGGTCGTGGGCTACACCTTC	CASSRPVVGYTF
NA	TRBJ1-2	TRBV29-1	few	TGCAGCGTTCCTAACCCCTCTAACTATGGCTACACCTTC	CSVPNPSNYGYTF
NA	TRBJ2-7	TRBV30	NA	TGTGCCTGGAGCACCGGGACGTTGAGCTCCTACGAGCAGTACTTC	CAWSTGTLSSYEQYF
NA	TRBJ2-6	TRBV10-2	few	TGCGCCAGCAGTGAGCAGTTCTCTGGGGCCAACGTCCTGACTTTC	CASSEQFSGANVLTF
NA	TRBJ1-1	TRBV5-1	NA	TGCGCCAGCAGCCCCTATAGACAGAACACTGAAGCTTTCTTT	CASSPYRQNTEAFF
NA	TRBJ2-7	TRBV5-1	once	TGCGCCAGCAGCTTGGTTCAGGGTTCTCTCAATAAGCAGTACTTC	CASSLVQGSLNKQYF
TRBD1	TRBJ1-1	TRBV5-1	NA	TGCGCCAGCGGAGAACAGGGGCGCAGGAAAGCTTTCTTT	CASGEQGRRKAFF
NA	TRBJ2-7	TRBV7-2	many	TGTGCCAGCAGCTTGAGTCAGGGTCCCTACGAGCAGTACTTC	CASSLSQGPYEQYF
NA	TRBJ2-1	TRBV3-1	NA	TGTGCCAGCAGCCAAGATCGAGGGAGGAATGAGCAGTTCTTC	CASSQDRGRNEQFF
TRBD1	TRBJ2-7	TRBV9	NA	TGTGCCAGCAGCCCCCGCACAGGGGGCGACGAGCAGTACTTC	CASSPRTGGDEQYF
NA	TRBJ2-3	TRBV29-1	few	TGCAGCGTCCACGGGTCCTCCCCAGTCCCCACAGATACGCAGTATTTT	CSVHGSSPVPTDTQYF
NA	TRBJ1-5	TRBV19	NA	TGTGCCAGTAATCGAAAGGCTAATCAGCCCCAGCATTTT	CASNRKANQPQHF
TRBD1	TRBJ2-5	TRBV7-2	once	TGTGCCAGCAGCTTTGAACAGGGCCTCAGGGGGCAGTACTTC	CASSFEQGLRGQYF
NA	TRBJ2-3	TRBV18	NA	TGTGCCAGCTCATGGGACGGGCCGGGACGAGCGGTCACAGATACGCAGTATTTT	CASSWDGPGRAVTDTQYF
TRBD1	TRBJ2-7	TRBV10-3	NA	TGTGCCACAGGACAGGCCTACGAGCAGTACTTC	CATGQAYEQYF
NA	TRBJ2-7	TRBV2	NA	TGTGCCAGCACTGAAACCTACGAGCAGTACTTC	CASTETYEQYF
NA	TRBJ1-5	TRBV2	few	TGTGCCAGCAACCGCCGGGACGGCAATCAGCCCCAGCATTTT	CASNRRDGNQPQHF
NA	TRBJ2-4	TRBV18	NA	TGTGCCAGCTCACCAGGGGCTCTTACCAAAAACATTCAGTACTTC	CASSPGALTKNIQYF
NA	TRBJ2-1	TRBV5-1	few	TGCGCCAGCAGCTTGGCGCTAGCCGACAATGAGCAGTTCTTC	CASSLALADNEQFF
TRBD1	TRBJ2-7	TRBV12-5	NA	TGTGCTAGTGGTCCACGACAGGGGCCCTACGAGCAGTACTTC	CASGPRQGPYEQYF
NA	TRBJ2-7	TRBV10-3	NA	TGTGCCATCAGTGACCCGGGGGCCCAAACTAGGGAGCAGTACTTC	CAISDPGAQTREQYF
NA	TRBJ1-5	TRBV12-3/TRBV12-4	NA	TGTGCCAGCAGGCGATCCGGGACCCCTTATAGTCAGCCCCAGCATTTT	CASRRSGTPYSQPQHF
TRBD2	TRBJ2-1	TRBV6-5	NA	TGTGCCAGCAGCCCCTCTGGCGGGAGGCAGTTCTTC	CASSPSGGRQFF
TRBD1	TRBJ1-6	TRBV27	NA	TGTGCCAGCGCCCCCGGGGACAGACAATATTCACCCCTCCACTTT	CASAPGDRQYSPLHF
NA	TRBJ2-3	TRBV25-1	NA	TGTGCCAGCAGTGAATACGGCACAGATACGCAGTATTTT	CASSEYGTDTQYF
TRBD2	TRBJ2-1	TRBV20-1	NA	TGCAGTGTAAGATCTAGGCCTAGCGGGGGCTACAATGAGCAGTTCTTC	CSVRSRPSGGYNEQFF
NA	TRBJ2-1	TRBV27	once	TGTGCCAGCAGTTTTATGGCTGGCGGATGGTTCTTC	CASSFMAGGWFF
NA	TRBJ2-1	TRBV30	NA	TGTGCCACGGGGGTCAATGAGCAGTTCTTC	CATGVNEQFF
NA	TRBJ2-3	TRBV29-1	NA	TGCAGCGTTGAAGAATTGGTGGGGGCCCGAGGAGATACGCAGTATTTT	CSVEELVGARGDTQYF
NA	TRBJ2-7	TRBV9	few	TGTGCCAGCAGCGAGGGTGAAGCCTACGAGCAGTACTTC	CASSEGEAYEQYF
TRBD2	TRBJ2-1	TRBV5-1	NA	TGCGCCAGCAGCCTCTTCCTAGCGGGAGGGGGTAATGAGCAGTTCTTC	CASSLFLAGGGNEQFF
NA	TRBJ2-3	TRBV7-2	NA	TGTGCCAGCAGCCGGATTCAAATCTCAGATACGCAGTATTTT	CASSRIQISDTQYF
NA	TRBJ2-6	TRBV7-9	NA	TGTGCATGCTCCCCCGGATTCAGCTCTGGGGCCAACGTCCTGACTTTC	CACSPGFSSGANVLTF
NA	TRBJ2-5	TRBV5-1	NA	TGCGCCAGCAGGGGGGGAATCATTGAAGAGACCCAGTACTTC	CASRGGIIEETQYF
NA	TRBJ2-1	TRBV24-1	NA	TGTGCCACCAACGGAGGTAGCGGAAGGGGCAATGAGCAGTTCTTC	CATNGGSGRGNEQFF
NA	TRBJ2-7	TRBV7-2	NA	TGTGCCAGCAGCTTAGAAGGTCGGGGGACCTACGAGCAGTACTTC	CASSLEGRGTYEQYF